The 15 T cell receptor beta chains below were found in one sample sequenced in a study of T cell responses to AZD1222 COVID-19 vaccine. Some clones are missing from TCRdb's copy, which holds only in-frame ones; the method was immunoSEQ multiplex PCR. In the table there are some 69,000 clones, approximately 82% of which are singletons. Sequenced here: peripheral blood, sampled 28 days after the second AZD1222 dose. The receptors derive from an adult who received the AZD1222 COVID-19 vaccine.

The chain carries TRBV7-2 and TRBJ2-5; tentatively, D is TRBD2 (5 bases). V was clipped by 5 bases and J by 5 bases, with 18 bases between them. The CDR3 length is 15 residues. Germline CDR1 is SGHTA and CDR2 is FQGNSA. Here the CDR3 reads CASSPHPTPGETQYF. The CDR3 DNA reads as TGTGCCAGCAGCCCGCACCCAACCCCGGGGGAGACCCAGTACTTC. Using reference TRBV7-2 and TRBJ2-5 for the parts outside the CDR3, the full variable domain is GAGVSQSPSNKVTEKGKDVELRCDPISGHTALYWYRQSLGQGLEFLIYFQGNSAPDKSGLPSDRFSAERTGGSVSTLTIQRTQQEDSAVYLCASSPHPTPGETQYFGPGTRLLVL.

Notes on this clone: An end of the junction does not agree with germline; a read error may underlie this. The rearrangement links TRBV14 to TRBJ1-3, with no clear D. The V gene's germline CDR1 is SGHDN and CDR2 FVKESK. The CDR3 has 15 residues. For the CDR3, the DNA is TGTGCCAGCAGCCAAGTTGGGTCTGGTGGAAACTCCATATATTTT. This encodes CASSQVGSGGNSIYF. Drawing the rest from reference TRBV14 and TRBJ1-3, the complete variable domain is EAGVTQFPSHSVIEKGQTVTLRCDPISGHDNLYWYRRVMGKEIKFLLHFVKESKQDESGMPNNRFLAERTGGTYSTLKVQPAELEDSGVYFCASSQVGSGGNSIYFGEGSWLTVV.

The chain uses TRBV7-9 and TRBJ2-7; D unresolved. The CDR3 sequence is 12 residues long. CDR1 is SEHNR and CDR2 is FQNEAQ in the germline V gene (reference sequence). V lost 2 bases and J 2 bases, leaving 4 bases between the germline ends. The CDR3 sequence is CASSLSAYEQYF. Here the CDR3 DNA reads TGTGCCAGCAGCTTATCCGCCTACGAGCAGTACTTC. Filled out from reference TRBV7-9 and TRBJ2-7, the complete variable domain reads DTGVSQNPRHKITKRGQNVTFRCDPISEHNRLYWYRQTLGQGPEFLTYFQNEAQLEKSRLLSDRFSAERPKGSFSTLEIQRTEQGDSAMYLCASSLSAYEQYFGPGTRLTVT.

As to this clone: The same CDR3 can be traced to other DNA sequences in this sample. V is TRBV11-2 and J is TRBJ2-3; D might be TRBD2 (5 bases). Trimming cost V 1 base and J 3 bases, with 5 bases left between them. This CDR3 is built from 13 residues. The germline V gene encodes CDR1 SGHAT and CDR2 FQNNGV. The chain's CDR3 is CASSLAGTDTQYF. The DNA of the CDR3 is TGTGCCAGCAGCTTAGCGGGGACAGATACGCAGTATTTT.

This clone was observed a few times. The J gene is TRBJ2-7, the V gene TRBV11-2; D uncertain. This CDR3 is built from 10 residues. V lost 5 bases, J lost 6 bases, and 5 bases lay in between. Germline CDR1 SGHAT, CDR2 FQNNGV. The CDR3 protein is CASSPIEQYF. The CDR3 DNA follows: TGTGCCAGCAGCCCGATCGAGCAGTACTTC. The full variable domain, in which reference TRBV11-2 and TRBJ2-7 provide the parts outside the CDR3, is EAGVAQSPRYKIIEKRQSVAFWCNPISGHATLYWYQQILGQGPKLLIQFQNNGVVDDSQLPKDRFSAERLKGVDSTLKIQPAKLEDSAVYLCASSPIEQYFGPGTRLTVT.

The chain is built from TRBV5-6 and TRBJ2-7, with D uncertain. Germline values: CDR1 SGHDT, CDR2 YYEEEE. Trimming removed 2 bases at V and 5 bases at J, with 23 bases between. The length of the CDR3 is 17 residues. CDR3 coding DNA: TGTGCCAGCAGCTTATCCCCCCGACCGACTTCGGCCCACGAGCAGTACTTC. Amino acids: CASSLSPRPTSAHEQYF.

CDR3: CASSQTESYNEQFF. The CDR3 region has the DNA TGTGCCAGCTCCCAAACGGAATCCTACAATGAGCAGTTCTTC. This chain joins TRBV18 and TRBJ2-1, with no clear D. V lost 6 bases, J lost 1 base, and 10 bases lay in between. There are 14 residues in the CDR3. CDR1 KGHSH and CDR2 LQKENI come from the germline V gene.

This clone was found a few times. This sequence joins TRBV29-1 and TRBJ1-2; D uncertain. The CDR3 loop spans 16 amino acids. Germline CDR1 reads SQVTM; CDR2 reads ANQGSEA. The V gene lost 5 bases and the J gene lost 11 bases, with 30 bases spanning the gap. CDR3 protein: CSVFGPIGGLNLGYTF. The CDR3 nucleotides are TGCAGCGTTTTCGGACCGATCGGTGGGCTTAACTTAGGGTACACCTTC.

V gene TRBV7-9 combines with J gene TRBJ2-1, with 7 bases lining up with TRBD1. Germline CDR1 is SEHNR and CDR2 is FQNEAQ (reference sequence). The trim removed 4 bases at V and 6 bases at J, leaving 9 bases unmatched. The CDR3 is made up of 15 amino acids. CDR3 in DNA: TGTGCCAGCAGCTCTCTTCACAGGGGTGGCAATGAGCAGTTCTTC. This gives the protein CASSSLHRGGNEQFF.

The J gene is TRBJ1-2, the V gene TRBV5-6, with unresolved D. Trimming removed 1 base from V and 6 bases from J, with 13 bases in between. The V gene's germline CDR1 is SGHDT and CDR2 YYEEEE. The CDR3 is 14 amino acids. The chain's CDR3 is CASSLRTPMDGYTF. CDR3 nucleotides: TGTGCCAGCAGCTTGAGGACCCCGATGGATGGCTACACCTTC.

The chain uses TRBV9 and TRBJ1-1, with TRBD1 matching 7 bases. The germline CDR1 and CDR2 sequences are SGDLS and YYNGEE. There are 14 residues in the CDR3. V lost 4 bases to trimming and J lost 8 bases; unmatched junction nucleotides: 11. CDR3 DNA sequence: TGTGCCAGCAGCAAAGAAGAGCACAGGGGCGAAGCTTTCTTT. Translated: CASSKEEHRGEAFF.

The rearrangement uses TRBV5-1 and TRBJ1-1; possible D gene TRBD1, 5 bases. The CDR3 has 15 residues. Germline lookup yields CDR1 SGHRS and CDR2 YFSETQ. The V end was cut by 4 bases, the J end by 4 bases, with 17 bases between. In DNA, the CDR3 is TGCGCCAGCAGCCGCCTGACCTCTGGGACCACTGAAGCTTTCTTT. It encodes CASSRLTSGTTEAFF.

The chain is built from TRBV9 and TRBJ1-6, with D unclear. Germline CDR1 is SGDLS and CDR2 is YYNGEE. Trimming shortened V by 0 bases and J by 6 bases, and 4 bases separated the two germline ends. The CDR3 covers 13 residues. The DNA of the CDR3 is TGTGCCAGCAGCGTAGAGGTTAATTCACCCCTCCACTTT. Protein product: CASSVEVNSPLHF. The full variable domain, rest sourced from reference TRBV9 and TRBJ1-6, is DSGVTQTPKHLITATGQRVTLRCSPRSGDLSVYWYQQSLDQGLQFLIQYYNGEERAKGNILERFSAQQFPDLHSELNLSSLELGDSALYFCASSVEVNSPLHFGNGTRLTVT.

The chain recombines TRBV9 with TRBJ2-5; 10 bases align to TRBD2. CDR3 length: 14 residues. CDR1 and CDR2 (germline): SGDLS, YYNGEE. The V gene end was trimmed by 2 bases and the J gene end by 4 bases; junction bases not matched to a gene: 2. In DNA form, the CDR3 reads TGTGCCAGCAGCGTTAGCGGGGGGATAGAGACCCAGTACTTC. It yields the protein CASSVSGGIETQYF.

V gene TRBV6-5 combines with J gene TRBJ1-2; 11 nucleotides line up with TRBD1. The CDR3 covers 14 residues. J was trimmed by 8 bases and V by 6 bases; bases with no gene match: 8. Germline CDR1 reads MNHEY; CDR2 reads SVGAGI. The CDR3 bases are TGTGCCAGCAGAATGGACAGGGGGCTATACGGCTACACCTTC. Residues: CASRMDRGLYGYTF.